This paragraph covers one T cell receptor (beta chain) sequence. The antigen is not known. This entry belongs to a study of cytotoxic CD8 clonotypes in ibrutinib-treated CLL. For the study at large: Samples had a mean of roughly 280,000 productive templates and 85,000 to 100,000 productive rearrangements. Study observations and caveats: Different sampling times were used for sustained-remission and progressing patients.

Germline-derived CDR1 and CDR2 are SGHTA and FQGNSA. There are 14 residues in the CDR3. J was trimmed by 2 bases and V by 3 bases; bases with no gene match: 4. Data came from immunoSEQ multiplex PCR; TCRdb stores just in-frame clones and leaves some out. The profile shows about 130,000 clones, 79% of them singletons. This sequence originates from a human donor with chronic lymphocytic leukemia. J is TRBJ2-7 and V is TRBV7-2; 7 positions match TRBD2. The sequencing here drew on PBMCs, taken after 12 months of ibrutinib treatment. The CDR3 DNA is TGTGCCAGCAGCTTTAGCGGGCAGACCTACGAGCAGTACTTC. It translates to CASSFSGQTYEQYF.